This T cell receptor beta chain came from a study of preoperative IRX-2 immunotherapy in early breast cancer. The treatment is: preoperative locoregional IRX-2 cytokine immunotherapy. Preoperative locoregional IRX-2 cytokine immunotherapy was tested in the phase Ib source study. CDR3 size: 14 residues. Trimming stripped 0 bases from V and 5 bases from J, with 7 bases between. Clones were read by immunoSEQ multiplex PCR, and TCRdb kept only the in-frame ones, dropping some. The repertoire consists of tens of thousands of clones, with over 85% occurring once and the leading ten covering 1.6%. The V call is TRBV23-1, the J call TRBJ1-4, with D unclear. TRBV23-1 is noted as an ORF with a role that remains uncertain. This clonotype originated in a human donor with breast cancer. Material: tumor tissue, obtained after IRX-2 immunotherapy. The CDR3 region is CASSQSPVNEKLFF. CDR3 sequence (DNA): TGCGCCAGCAGTCAATCGCCGGTAAATGAAAAACTGTTTTTT.